The present TCR beta chain was sequenced within a study of blood T cell repertoires in COVID-19. Overall study context: The United States, Italy and Spain provided the acute and convalescent COVID-19 samples. T cells, B-cell-depleted T cells, or PBMCs provided the cDNA or gDNA that served as material.

Source study methods: Reference gene primer amplification in the assay estimated nucleated cell counts. Some clones are missing from TCRdb's copy, which holds only in-frame ones; the method was immunoSEQ multiplex PCR. V and J calls and clone size are as listed in that table; D and trimming were resolved from the DNA. The data show around 30,000 clones, approximately 90% seen once. This sequence was found in a man between 45 and 60 years old with active or convalescent COVID-19. The sequenced sample was peripheral blood.

CDR3 residues: CASSLLGTSGSYNEQFF. The CDR3 nucleotides are TGCGCCAGCAGCTTACTAGGGACTAGCGGGAGCTACAATGAGCAGTTCTTC. This chain connects TRBV5-1 to TRBJ2-1; 14 bases are a match to TRBD2. In germline, CDR1 is SGHRS, CDR2 YFSETQ. The CDR3 extends over 17 amino acids. With V trimmed by 2 bases and J by 3 bases, 4 bases remained unmatched. The variable domain in full, completed from reference TRBV5-1 and TRBJ2-1, reads KAGVTQTPRYLIKTRGQQVTLSCSPISGHRSVSWYQQTPGQGLQFLFEYFSETQRNKGNFPGRFSGRQFSNSRSEMNVSTLELGDSALYLCASSLLGTSGSYNEQFFGPGTRLTVL.